This T cell receptor beta chain was identified in a study of tumor-infiltrating lymphocytes in primary liver carcinoma. The study's findings and limits: Significantly greater top-250-clone fractions characterized tumors relative to blood (p = 0.039).

Germline loops: CDR1 SGHRS, CDR2 YFSETQ. Germline trimming cut 5 bases from V and 6 bases from J; bases unmatched to any gene: 10. The CDR3 is 15 residues long. TCR beta cDNA came from approximately 540 ng total RNA, primed with a constant-region primer. It was through three nested multiplex PCR rounds of slightly modified ARM-PCR that TCR beta libraries arose. It was with TRBV1-TRBV30 forward primers and a C-beta reverse primer that the first two PCR rounds were run, at approximately 10 cycles each. TCRdb itself ran the multiplex PCR reads through MiXCR, one entry per CDR3 protein. The sample has under 50,000 distinct CDR3 sequences, about two thirds seen once; the top ten hold just under 30%. Unsorted bulk tissue (20-30 mg) underwent RNA and DNA co-extraction. Concerning this clonotype: Its specificity is unknown.

Source material: liver tumor tissue from sampling region 5. Subset given: tumor region T5, tumor centre. This clonotype was sampled from a man aged 40-50 years with primary liver carcinoma and hepatitis B virus infection. The rearrangement joins TRBV5-1 to TRBJ2-3; 9 bases are shared with TRBD1. The CDR3 region has the DNA TGCGCCAGCAGAGTTGGACAGGGGAACAAGGATACGCAGTATTTT. Translated, it gives CASRVGQGNKDTQYF.